This TCR beta chain was retrieved from a study of response to subunit inactivated influenza vaccine. Study-level results: After each seasonal influenza vaccination, few new T cells are recruited, the authors suggested.

TCRdb independently ran MiXCR on the RT-PCR reads; one entry per CDR3 protein. The data hold about 180,000 distinct CDR3 sequences, with about 9% observed a single time. Notes on this clonotype: The antigen remains unidentified.

The sequences come from non-naive T cells sorted from PBMCs, collected on the day of vaccination. This sequence was found in a man in his fifties who received an inactivated influenza vaccine.

The CDR3 DNA reads as TGTGCCAGCAGGCCCAGGGTGAAGGGGATGAGGGAGACCCAGTACTTC. It specifies CASRPRVKGMRETQYF. This rearrangement joins TRBV6-2 or TRBV6-3 to TRBJ2-5, with TRBD1 as a possible D gene (5 bases). The germline V gene has CDR1 MNHEY and CDR2 SVGEGT. V gave up 6 bases and J gave up 5 bases, with 22 bases separating them. CDR3 length: 16 amino acids.